This passage covers 5 T cell receptor beta chains from one sample sequenced in a study of blood T cell repertoires in COVID-19. Sequenced by immunoSEQ multiplex PCR; TCRdb stores in-frame clones only, minus some. The sample includes around 280,000 clones, 85% seen only once; the top ten take around 4.2%. Sequencing was done on a sample of peripheral blood. The origin of the receptors is a woman aged 50 to 60 with active or convalescent COVID-19.

This chain joins TRBV19 and TRBJ1-2; D is ambiguous. CDR3 size: 14 residues. With 4 bases removed from V and 0 bases from J, the gap between germline ends came to 9 bases. The germline V gene has CDR1 LNHDA and CDR2 SQIVND (reference sequence). The CDR3 here is CASSKNRANYGYTF. The CDR3 DNA follows: TGTGCCAGTAGTAAGAACAGAGCTAACTATGGCTACACCTTC.

This chain uses TRBV5-1 with TRBJ2-2; 7 bases are a match to TRBD1. Losses at the gene ends were 2 bases for V and 6 bases for J; bases not matched to a gene: 4. The V gene's germline CDR1 is SGHRS and CDR2 YFSETQ. This CDR3 has 14 residues. DNA of the CDR3: TGCGCCAGCAGCTTTTACAGGGGAGCCGGGGAGCTGTTTTTT. Translation gives CASSFYRGAGELFF. The variable domain in full, completed from reference TRBV5-1 and TRBJ2-2, reads KAGVTQTPRYLIKTRGQQVTLSCSPISGHRSVSWYQQTPGQGLQFLFEYFSETQRNKGNFPGRFSGRQFSNSRSEMNVSTLELGDSALYLCASSFYRGAGELFFGEGSRLTVL.

The gene calls are TRBV27 and TRBJ2-7; TRBD1 matches at 7 bases. The CDR3 extends over 15 amino acids. CDR1 MNHEY and CDR2 SMNVEV come from the germline V gene (reference sequence). J gave up 0 bases and V 0 bases, and 2 bases lay outside the gene matches. The CDR3 protein is CASSLSTGASYEQYF. CDR3 DNA: TGTGCCAGCAGTTTATCAACAGGGGCCTCCTACGAGCAGTACTTC.

The V gene is TRBV19, the J gene TRBJ2-2; 12 bases are a match to TRBD2. V was pared by 6 bases and J by 5 bases, with 4 bases of the junction left unmatched. CDR1 is LNHDA, CDR2 SQIVND, per germline (reference sequence). This CDR3 comprises 15 residues. CDR3 DNA sequence: TGTGCCAGTAGCCCCGGGACTAGCGGGACCGGGGAGCTGTTTTTT. This gives the protein CASSPGTSGTGELFF.

A single count supports this clone. The chain links TRBV5-1 to TRBJ1-5; D remains ambiguous. The CDR3 is 13 residues long. V lost 0 bases to trimming and J lost 4 bases, with 5 bases between them. Germline CDR1 is SGHRS and CDR2 is YFSETQ. DNA of the CDR3: TGCGCCAGCAGCTTGGCCGGTAATCAGCCCCAGCATTTT. It codes for CASSLAGNQPQHF.